The 30 T cell receptor beta chains reported below all come from one sample, sequenced in a study of T cell repertoires in cytomegalovirus infection. Antigens for these TCRs are unknown. MiXCR, run by TCRdb on the reads, gives a single entry per CDR3 protein. The table has fewer than 1,000,000 distinct CDR3 sequences, around 32% seen once; the top ten hold over 12%. The sample was cultured CD8+ T cells from PBMCs, taken from culture after CMV antigen stimulation. Receptors were obtained from a human donor in good health (CMV status not recorded). Some clones in this sample may be carry-over from other donors' samples.

The rearrangement joins TRBV10-3 to TRBJ2-4; the D gene is possibly TRBD1 (6 bases). Trimming pared 10 bases from V and 0 bases from J, leaving 10 bases between. Germline values: CDR1 ENHRY, CDR2 SYGVKD. The CDR3 is 13 amino acids. CDR3 DNA sequence: TGTGCCACAGAGGGGGTAGCCAAAAACATTCAGTACTTC. Translation gives CATEGVAKNIQYF.

This clonotype appeared many times. The chain is built from TRBV7-2 and TRBJ1-5; D is undetermined. Trimming took off 1 base at V and 5 bases at J, with 12 bases between the two ends. CDR1 and CDR2 (germline): SGHTA, FQGNSA. The CDR3 loop spans 15 amino acids. The DNA for the CDR3 is TGTGCCAGCAGCTTAGAACACCGGGTATATCAGCCCCAGCATTTT. Translating gives CASSLEHRVYQPQHF.

The chain combines TRBV7-2 with TRBJ2-2; D is possibly TRBD2 (5 bases). Trimming removed 3 bases at V and 4 bases at J, with 15 bases between. The CDR3 loop spans 16 amino acids. Germline V gene data show CDR1 as SGHTA and CDR2 as FQGNSA. CDR3 sequence reads: CASSLPYEGVTGELFF. CDR3 coding DNA: TGTGCCAGCAGCTTGCCATACGAGGGAGTCACCGGGGAGCTGTTTTTT.

In its sample, this clonotype was seen once. V is TRBV12-3 or TRBV12-4 and J is TRBJ1-1; TRBD1 might be the D (5 bases). The CDR3 contains 15 residues. V lost 5 bases to trimming and J lost 1 base, with 14 bases between them. The CDR3 DNA follows: TGTGCCAGCAGTCGAACCGGGACGAAGAACACTGAAGCTTTCTTT. This sequence encodes CASSRTGTKNTEAFF.

The chain recombines TRBV28 with TRBJ2-7; 7 bases fit TRBD2. V lost 3 bases, J lost 0 bases, and 8 bases stayed unmatched. Germline V gene sequence: CDR1 MDHEN, CDR2 SYDVKM. The CDR3 has 16 amino acids. In DNA, the CDR3 is TGTGCCAGCAGTTTGGGCGGGGGATATAGCTCCTACGAGCAGTACGTC. This translates into CASSLGGGYSSYEQYV.

V gene TRBV4-1 combines with J gene TRBJ1-1; unclear D gene. Germline V gives CDR1 MGHRA, CDR2 YSYEKL. The CDR3 consists of 13 residues. V was cut by 3 bases and J by 5 bases, with 10 bases left in between. This CDR3 is CASSHQTLTEAFF. CDR3 sequence (DNA): TGCGCCAGCAGCCACCAAACCTTGACTGAAGCTTTCTTT.

At least ten counts were recorded for this clonotype. The chain links TRBV7-8 to TRBJ2-1, with D uncertain. V lost 5 bases, J lost 3 bases, and 14 bases lay in between. The CDR3 consists of 15 residues. Germline V gene data show CDR1 as SGHVS and CDR2 as FQNEAQ. The CDR3 DNA sequence: TGTGCCAGCAGCCCCCAAGGGAAGGGCTACAATGAGCAGTTCTTC. This codes for CASSPQGKGYNEQFF.

The sample holds a few counts of this clonotype. The chain carries TRBV18 and TRBJ2-1; D ambiguous. This CDR3 has 13 residues. Trimming cost V 0 bases and J 7 bases, with 7 bases left between them. CDR1 is KGHSH and CDR2 is LQKENI in the germline V gene. The CDR3 bases are TGTGCCAGCTCACCACCGGGGTTTAATGAGCAGTTCTTC. Protein: CASSPPGFNEQFF. Full variable domain (remainder filled in from reference TRBV18 and TRBJ2-1): NAGVMQNPRHLVRRRGQEARLRCSPMKGHSHVYWYRQLPEEGLKFMVYLQKENIIDESGMPKERFSAEFPKEGPSILRIQQVVRGDSAAYFCASSPPGFNEQFFGPGTRLTVL.

The chain links TRBV28 to TRBJ2-7; TRBD2 might be the D (7 bases). There are 13 residues in the CDR3. From germline, CDR1 is MDHEN and CDR2 SYDVKM. V was trimmed by 5 bases and J by 3 bases, leaving 11 bases between them. As DNA, the CDR3 is TGTGCCAGCAGTAAGGGGGGGGGCTACGAGCAGTACGTC. This encodes CASSKGGGYEQYV.

This chain links TRBV15 with TRBJ1-2; possibly TRBD1 for D (6 bases). V lost 0 bases, J lost 10 bases, and 30 bases lay in between. The CDR3 spans 19 residues. The germline CDR1 and CDR2 sequences are LNHNV and YYDKDF (reference sequence). CDR3 amino acids: CATSRDQGQFSSDQRVYTF. CDR3 nucleotides: TGTGCCACCAGCAGAGATCAGGGGCAGTTTTCCAGCGATCAGAGGGTCTACACCTTC.

This clonotype was seen more than once but under ten times. V gene TRBV7-9 combines with J gene TRBJ1-2; D remains ambiguous. This CDR3 is 14 amino acids long. V was pared by 5 bases and J by 2 bases, with 12 bases between. In germline, CDR1 is SEHNR, CDR2 FQNEAQ (reference sequence). CDR3 nucleotide sequence: TGTGCCAGCAGCCCCCTGAAGAGGAACTATGGCTACACCTTC. Encoded protein: CASSPLKRNYGYTF.

In regard to this clonotype: A read error may produce the germline difference seen at one junction end. The rearrangement joins TRBV7-7 to TRBJ1-6, with TRBD1 matching over 7 bases. Germline V gene lookup returns CDR1 SSHAT and CDR2 FNYEAQ (reference sequence). This CDR3 is 15 amino acids long. CDR3 bases: TGTGCTAGCAGCCGGAAAGACAGGGTCGTTTCACCCCTCCACTTT. As protein: CASSRKDRVVSPLHF. Using reference TRBV7-7 and TRBJ1-6 for the parts outside the CDR3, the full variable domain is GAGVSQSPRYKVTKRGQDVTLRCDPISSHATLYWYQQALGQGPEFLTYFNYEAQPDKSGLPSDRFSAERPEGSISTLTIQRTEQRDSAMYRCASSRKDRVVSPLHFGNGTRLTVT.

This chain uses TRBV12-3 or TRBV12-4 with TRBJ2-5; weak D call: TRBD2 (7 bases). V lost 2 bases and J 0 bases, leaving 10 bases between the germline ends. The CDR3 spans 15 residues. The CDR3 reads CASSLTGGHQETQYF. The CDR3 DNA sequence: TGTGCCAGCAGTTTAACCGGGGGGCACCAAGAGACCCAGTACTTC.

This clonotype was detected only once. This may come from a read error, since a much larger clone is one base off. This chain joins TRBV12-3 or TRBV12-4 and TRBJ1-5; D is uncertain. Trimming cost V 3 bases and J 0 bases, with 15 bases left between them. The CDR3 sequence is 17 residues long. CDR3 loop: CASSFRRRRYSNQPQHF. The CDR3, as DNA: TGTGCCAGCAGTTTTCGAAGGCGGAGATATAGCAATCAGCCCCAGCATTTT.

This chain connects TRBV24-1 to TRBJ1-3, with a weak D call TRBD1 (5 bases). The germline V gene has CDR1 KGHDR and CDR2 SFDVKD. This CDR3 contains 16 residues. With 4 bases removed from V and 5 bases from J, the gap between germline ends came to 17 bases. CDR3 nucleotides: TGTGCCACCAGTGACTCCACGAGGGGATTGAGAAACACCATATATTTT. Translation gives CATSDSTRGLRNTIYF.

This clonotype was seen repeatedly, ten times or more. This chain joins TRBV7-2 and TRBJ1-1, with D unresolved. V lost 1 base to trimming and J lost 1 base, with 10 bases between them. The CDR3 is 15 residues long. Germline loops: CDR1 SGHTA, CDR2 FQGNSA. CDR3 in amino acids: CASSLVRGPNTEAFF. The DNA for the CDR3 is TGTGCCAGCAGCTTAGTTCGCGGCCCGAACACTGAAGCTTTCTTT.

The rearrangement uses TRBV27 and TRBJ2-5, with TRBD2 matching over 9 bases. CDR1 is MNHEY, CDR2 SMNVEV, per germline (reference sequence). J gave up 4 bases and V 1 base, and 10 bases lay outside the gene matches. The CDR3 covers 17 residues. CDR3 DNA sequence: TGTGCCAGCAGTTTATACCATGCGGGGGGGATCGGAGAGACCCAGTACTTC. Translation gives CASSLYHAGGIGETQYF.

The chain links TRBV27 to TRBJ1-2; the D is unclear. Germline V gene lookup returns CDR1 MNHEY and CDR2 SMNVEV (reference sequence). V was cut by 5 bases and J by 3 bases, with 13 bases left in between. CDR3 length: 14 residues. CDR3 amino acids: CASSTKPGYYGYTF. In DNA form, the CDR3 reads TGTGCCAGCAGTACTAAACCTGGGTACTATGGCTACACCTTC.

The chain employs TRBV7-9 and TRBJ1-1, with TRBD1 identical over 7 bases. J gave up 7 bases and V 4 bases, and 12 bases lay outside the gene matches. The CDR3 has 15 residues. In germline, CDR1 is SEHNR, CDR2 FQNEAQ (reference sequence). The CDR3 nucleotides read TGTGCCAGCAGCTATGAACGTGACAGGGCGCTTGAAGCTTTCTTT. Its translation: CASSYERDRALEAFF.

The chain is built from TRBV10-3 and TRBJ1-4, with D tentatively TRBD1 (5 bases). This CDR3 region has 16 residues. Looked up from germline, CDR1 is ENHRY and CDR2 is SYGVKD. The germline V and J ends were trimmed by 4 bases and 8 bases, with 20 bases remaining between them. CDR3 in amino acids: CAISAETAGRGEKLFF. The CDR3 nucleotides read TGTGCCATCAGTGCTGAAACAGCTGGAAGGGGAGAAAAACTGTTTTTT.

This clonotype was counted only a few times. The chain joins TRBV11-2 to TRBJ2-3, with 7 bases aligning to TRBD1. V was clipped by 5 bases and J by 3 bases; unmatched bases: 8. The CDR3 runs to 15 residues. Germline V gives CDR1 SGHAT, CDR2 FQNNGV. The CDR3 loop is CASSQGDRKTDTQYF. The CDR3 DNA is TGTGCCAGCAGCCAAGGGGACAGAAAAACAGATACGCAGTATTTT.

This clonotype was seen more than once but under ten times. The chain employs TRBV7-6 and TRBJ2-3; the D is unclear. Germline V gene sequence: CDR1 SGHVS, CDR2 FNYEAQ. This CDR3 has 16 amino acids. V dropped 5 bases and J dropped 1 base, with 16 bases sitting between them. The CDR3 DNA reads TGTGCCAGCAGCCGTGACACCGCTCTGCGCACAGATACGCAGTATTTT. Its translation: CASSRDTALRTDTQYF.

The chain has TRBV6-5 and TRBJ2-2; D might be TRBD1 (5 bases). Trimming pared 1 base from V and 0 bases from J, leaving 15 bases between. CDR3 length: 18 amino acids. The germline V gene has CDR1 MNHEY and CDR2 SVGAGI. The CDR3 reads CASSYYPQGYANTGELFF. The DNA for the CDR3 is TGTGCCAGCAGTTACTACCCCCAGGGATACGCGAACACCGGGGAGCTGTTTTTT.

In its sample, this clonotype was seen a few times. This chain links TRBV27 with TRBJ2-3; the D gene could be TRBD1 or TRBD2 (5 bases each). This CDR3 has 15 residues. Trimming shortened V by 7 bases and J by 0 bases, and 14 bases separated the two germline ends. Germline assignment: CDR1 MNHEY and CDR2 SMNVEV (reference sequence). The CDR3 DNA sequence: TGTGCCAGCAAAACCGGGACCACCAGCACAGATACGCAGTATTTT. Translated: CASKTGTTSTDTQYF.

This chain joins TRBV20-1 and TRBJ1-1; the D gene is possibly TRBD1 (5 bases). CDR3 length: 13 amino acids. CDR1 and CDR2 (germline): DFQATT, SNEGSKA (reference sequence). V was clipped by 5 bases and J by 5 bases, with 15 bases between them. The CDR3 nucleotides are TGCAGTGCTTTAAAGGGGCGCAGTACTGAAGCTTTCTTT. This codes for CSALKGRSTEAFF.

The chain joins TRBV7-9 to TRBJ1-1; D unclear. With 5 bases removed from V and 7 bases from J, the gap between germline ends came to 14 bases. The CDR3 has 13 amino acids. The germline CDR1 and CDR2 sequences are SEHNR and FQNEAQ (reference sequence). The chain's CDR3 is CASSHRVGDEAFF. The CDR3 DNA reads as TGTGCCAGCAGCCACCGTGTGGGCGATGAAGCTTTCTTT.

The chain combines TRBV28 with TRBJ1-1, with a weak D call TRBD1 (6 bases). There are 15 residues in the CDR3. V lost 9 bases and J lost 2, with 19 bases in between. Germline V gives CDR1 MDHEN, CDR2 SYDVKM. The CDR3 DNA reads TGTGCCAGTACCGGGACACCATCTCCTAACACTGAAGCTTTCTTT. Its protein is CASTGTPSPNTEAFF.

The CDR3 DNA sequence: TGTGCCAGCAGCCAAGATGCCGGGATTAATGAAAAACTGTTTTTT. Its protein is CASSQDAGINEKLFF. This sequence joins TRBV3-1 and TRBJ1-4; D gene unclear. Germline values: CDR1 LGHDT, CDR2 YNNKEL (reference sequence). Trimming removed 0 bases from V and 4 bases from J, with 9 bases in between. CDR3 length: 15 residues.

This clonotype was observed at least ten times. The chain couples TRBV7-8 to TRBJ2-3; D is unclear. The V and J ends lost 1 base and 0 bases respectively, with 11 bases between them. CDR1 SGHVS and CDR2 FQNEAQ come from the germline V gene. The CDR3 spans 16 residues. The CDR3 region is CASSLVDGFSTDTQYF. Written as DNA, the CDR3 is TGTGCCAGCAGCTTAGTGGACGGGTTTAGCACAGATACGCAGTATTTT.

This clonotype was counted many times. The V and J genes are TRBV19 and TRBJ1-1, with 9 bases fitting TRBD1. CDR3 length: 15 amino acids. V lost 4 bases, J lost 4 bases, and 7 bases stayed unmatched. Germline-derived CDR1 and CDR2 are LNHDA and SQIVND (reference sequence). The CDR3 loop is CASSRRDREITEAFF. CDR3 nucleotide sequence: TGTGCCAGTAGTAGACGGGACAGGGAGATCACTGAAGCTTTCTTT.